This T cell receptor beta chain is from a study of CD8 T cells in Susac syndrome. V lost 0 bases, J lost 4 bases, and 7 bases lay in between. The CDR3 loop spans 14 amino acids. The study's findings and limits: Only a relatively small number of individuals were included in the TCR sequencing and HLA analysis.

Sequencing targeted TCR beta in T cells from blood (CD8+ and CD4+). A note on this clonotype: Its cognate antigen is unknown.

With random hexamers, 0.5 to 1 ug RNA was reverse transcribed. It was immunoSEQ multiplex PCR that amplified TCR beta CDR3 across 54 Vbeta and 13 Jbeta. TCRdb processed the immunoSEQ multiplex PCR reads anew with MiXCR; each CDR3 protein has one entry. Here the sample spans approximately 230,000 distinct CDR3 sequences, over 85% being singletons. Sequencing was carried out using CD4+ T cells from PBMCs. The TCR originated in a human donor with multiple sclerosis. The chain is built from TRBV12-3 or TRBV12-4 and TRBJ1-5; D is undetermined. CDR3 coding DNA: TGTGCCAGCAGTTTAGCGCGGGTGAATCAGCCCCAGCATTTT. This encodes CASSLARVNQPQHF.